Presented here are 17 T cell receptor beta chains from one specimen sequenced in a study of T cell changes during pregnancy in multiple sclerosis. The repertoire was sequenced with immunoSEQ multiplex PCR; TCRdb's copy has only in-frame clones and lacks some. This table holds 85,000 to 90,000 clones, around 94% found once. The sample consisted of peripheral blood, taken after pregnancy. The receptors stem from a female donor in good health, enrolled as a control in a pregnancy study.

The chain recombines TRBV27 with TRBJ2-7; possible D gene TRBD2, 6 bases. Germline CDR1 MNHEY, CDR2 SMNVEV (reference sequence). CDR3 size: 11 residues. With 8 bases removed from V and 3 bases from J, the gap between germline ends came to 8 bases. The CDR3 loop reads CASGRLYEQYF. CDR3 DNA: TGTGCCAGCGGGAGGCTCTACGAGCAGTACTTC.

The V call is TRBV28, the J call TRBJ2-2; D gene unclear. In germline, CDR1 is MDHEN, CDR2 SYDVKM. This CDR3 contains 11 residues. Trimming removed 10 bases at V and 5 bases at J, with 8 bases between. In DNA, the CDR3 is TGTGCCATAACAGAAACCGGGGAGCTGTTTTTT. As protein: CAITETGELFF.

The chain links TRBV27 to TRBJ2-7; D might be TRBD1 (5 bases). Germline loops: CDR1 MNHEY, CDR2 SMNVEV (reference sequence). The V end was cut by 2 bases, the J end by 2 bases, with 10 bases between. This CDR3 comprises 14 residues. This CDR3 reads CASSLTGYTYEQYF. The CDR3 DNA reads TGTGCCAGCAGTTTAACAGGCTACACCTACGAGCAGTACTTC.

V is TRBV29-1 and J is TRBJ2-5, with 9 bases matching TRBD1. The ends lost 4 bases at V and 11 bases at J; junction bases unmatched: 14. The CDR3 consists of 14 residues. Germline CDR1 is SQVTM and CDR2 is ANQGSEA. The CDR3 region is CSVGSGQGMWEQYF. In DNA, the CDR3 is TGCAGCGTTGGGTCGGGACAGGGTATGTGGGAGCAGTACTTC.

The V gene is TRBV2, the J gene TRBJ1-2, with 8 bases fitting TRBD1. The CDR3 contains 14 residues. J was trimmed by 4 bases and V by 1 base; bases with no gene match: 2. Germline CDR1 reads SNHLY; CDR2 reads FYNNEI. CDR3 region: CASSEGGQVYGYTF. CDR3 bases: TGTGCCAGCAGTGAAGGGGGACAGGTCTATGGCTACACCTTC.

The chain is built from TRBV20-1 and TRBJ2-1, with D hard to call. V gave up 0 bases and J gave up 7 bases, with 4 bases separating them. This CDR3 comprises 11 residues. Germline lookup yields CDR1 DFQATT and CDR2 SNEGSKA (reference sequence). The CDR3 loop is CSARDSNEQFF. In DNA form, the CDR3 reads TGCAGTGCTAGAGATAGTAATGAGCAGTTCTTC.

V usage is TRBV12-5 and J usage is TRBJ1-5; D remains ambiguous. Germline V CDR1 and CDR2: LGHNT, FRNRAP. There are 12 residues in the CDR3. The ends were cut back, 11 bases at V and 5 bases at J, with 13 bases in the middle. CDR3 bases: TGTGCTTCGTCCGGGGAATATCAGCCCCAGCATTTT. Translation: CASSGEYQPQHF.

The chain has TRBV29-1 and TRBJ2-5; D possibly corresponds to TRBD1 (6 bases). Germline CDR1 SQVTM, CDR2 ANQGSEA. This CDR3 spans 13 amino acids. The V and J ends lost 5 bases and 2 bases respectively, with 12 bases between them. CDR3 in amino acids: CSVPSTGQETQYF. The DNA for the CDR3 is TGCAGCGTTCCTTCCACAGGGCAAGAGACCCAGTACTTC.

This rearrangement joins TRBV9 to TRBJ2-1, with 9 bases identical to TRBD2. The germline V gene has CDR1 SGDLS and CDR2 YYNGEE. The CDR3 runs to 17 residues. J lost 7 bases, V lost 3 bases, and 14 bases had no gene match. The CDR3 protein is CASSGRSLREGRNEQFF. CDR3 DNA sequence: TGTGCCAGCAGCGGGAGGAGTTTGCGGGAGGGCCGAAATGAGCAGTTCTTC.

As for this clone: At one boundary the junction diverges from the germline segment, which might be a read error. The chain links TRBV5-1 to TRBJ1-2, with D possibly TRBD1 on 5 matching bases. Germline V CDR1 and CDR2: SGHRS, YFSETQ. This CDR3 has 13 residues. The CDR3, as DNA: TGCGCCAGCAGCTTGGCCCCAGGGTATGACTACACCTTC. It codes for CASSLAPGYDYTF.

The chain uses TRBV7-9 and TRBJ2-4; D perhaps matches TRBD1 (6 bases). The germline gives CDR1 SEHNR, CDR2 FQNEAQ (reference sequence). V lost 1 base to trimming and J lost 0 bases, with 13 bases between them. This CDR3 spans 17 amino acids. CDR3 nucleotides: TGTGCCAGCAGCTTAGGGGGACAATGGGGAGCCAAAAACATTCAGTACTTC. It is translated as CASSLGGQWGAKNIQYF.

The gene calls are TRBV19 and TRBJ1-5; 8 bases are shared with TRBD1. The CDR3 runs to 16 residues. CDR1 and CDR2 (germline): LNHDA, SQIVND (reference sequence). V was pared by 7 bases and J by 3 bases, with 11 bases of the junction left unmatched. The chain's CDR3 is CASNEGGRGPNQPQHF. The CDR3 coding sequence is TGTGCCAGTAACGAGGGGGGCAGGGGGCCCAATCAGCCCCAGCATTTT.

V is TRBV18 and J is TRBJ2-2; 8 bases agree with TRBD1. Trimming took 2 bases from V and 5 from J; bases not matched to a gene: 4. This CDR3 is built from 15 residues. Looked up from germline, CDR1 is KGHSH and CDR2 is LQKENI. Here the CDR3 reads CASSPRTGITGELFF. The CDR3 DNA sequence: TGTGCCAGCTCACCAAGGACAGGGATTACCGGGGAGCTGTTTTTT. Using reference TRBV18 and TRBJ2-2 for the parts outside the CDR3, the full variable domain is NAGVMQNPRHLVRRRGQEARLRCSPMKGHSHVYWYRQLPEEGLKFMVYLQKENIIDESGMPKERFSAEFPKEGPSILRIQQVVRGDSAAYFCASSPRTGITGELFFGEGSRLTVL.

The V call is TRBV7-9, the J call TRBJ1-4; D possibly corresponds to TRBD1 (6 bases). The germline gives CDR1 SEHNR, CDR2 FQNEAQ (reference sequence). V was cut by 2 bases and J by 6 bases, with 10 bases left in between. This CDR3 is built from 14 residues. The CDR3 sequence is CASSLRGGDEKLFF. The CDR3 DNA reads as TGTGCCAGCAGCTTACGAGGGGGGGATGAAAAACTGTTTTTT.

The chain couples TRBV5-5 to TRBJ2-3; 12 bases are a match to TRBD2. The CDR3 has 18 residues. The V segment lost 1 base and the J segment 5 bases; nucleotides outside the gene matches: 11. Per the germline V gene, CDR1 is SGHKS and CDR2 is YYEKEE (reference sequence). CDR3 nucleotides: TGTGCCAGCAGCTTGCGGTCTAGCGGGAGGGCCGAGGGAGATACGCAGTATTTT. Translation gives CASSLRSSGRAEGDTQYF.

The chain carries TRBV19 and TRBJ2-5; 13 bases fit TRBD2. V was pared by 3 bases and J by 5 bases, with 3 bases of the junction left unmatched. CDR1 and CDR2 from the germline V gene are LNHDA and SQIVND (reference sequence). This CDR3 comprises 15 residues. CDR3 in amino acids: CASSIEGLAGETQYF. The CDR3 DNA is TGTGCCAGTAGTATTGAGGGACTAGCGGGGGAGACCCAGTACTTC.

The J gene is TRBJ2-7, the V gene TRBV25-1; the D gene is possibly TRBD1 (5 bases). Trimming pared 1 base from V and 3 bases from J, leaving 16 bases between. Germline CDR1 is MGHDK and CDR2 is SYGVNS. The CDR3 loop spans 16 amino acids. The chain's CDR3 is CASSELDGASNYEQYF. CDR3 DNA: TGTGCCAGCAGTGAATTAGATGGGGCGTCGAACTACGAGCAGTACTTC.